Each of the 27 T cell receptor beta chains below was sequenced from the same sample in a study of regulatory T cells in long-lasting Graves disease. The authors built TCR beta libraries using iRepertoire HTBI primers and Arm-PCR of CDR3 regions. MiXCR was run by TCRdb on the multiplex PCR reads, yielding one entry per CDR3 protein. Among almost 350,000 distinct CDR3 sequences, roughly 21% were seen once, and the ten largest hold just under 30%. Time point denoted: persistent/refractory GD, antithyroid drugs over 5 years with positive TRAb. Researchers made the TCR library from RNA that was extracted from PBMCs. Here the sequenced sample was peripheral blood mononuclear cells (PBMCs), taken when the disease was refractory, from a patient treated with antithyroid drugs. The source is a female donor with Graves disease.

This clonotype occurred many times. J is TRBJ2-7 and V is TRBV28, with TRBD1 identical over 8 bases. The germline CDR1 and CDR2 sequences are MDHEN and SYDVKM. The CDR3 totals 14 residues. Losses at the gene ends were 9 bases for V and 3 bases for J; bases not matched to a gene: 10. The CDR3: CASAMTGVFYEQYF. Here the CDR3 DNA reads TGTGCCAGTGCGATGACAGGGGTATTCTACGAGCAGTACTTC.

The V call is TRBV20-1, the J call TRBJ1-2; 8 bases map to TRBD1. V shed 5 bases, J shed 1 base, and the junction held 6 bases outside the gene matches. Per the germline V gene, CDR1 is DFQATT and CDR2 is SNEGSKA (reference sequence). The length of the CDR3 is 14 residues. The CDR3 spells CSAPPGGLNYGYTF. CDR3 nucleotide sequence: TGCAGTGCTCCCCCAGGGGGCCTTAACTATGGCTACACCTTC.

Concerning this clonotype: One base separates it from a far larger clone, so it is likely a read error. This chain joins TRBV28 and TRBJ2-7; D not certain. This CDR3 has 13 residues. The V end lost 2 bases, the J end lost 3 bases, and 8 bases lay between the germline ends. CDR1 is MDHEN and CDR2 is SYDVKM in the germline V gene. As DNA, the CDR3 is TGTGCCAGCAGTTTAGACCTCGACTACGAGCAGTACTTC. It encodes CASSLDLDYEQYF.

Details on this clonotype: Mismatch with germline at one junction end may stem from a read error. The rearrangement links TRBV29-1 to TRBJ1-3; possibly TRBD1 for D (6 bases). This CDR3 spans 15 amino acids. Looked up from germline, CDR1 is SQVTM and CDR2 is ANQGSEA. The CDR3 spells CSVEGAPGTGNTIYF. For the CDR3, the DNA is TGCAGCGTCGAAGGGGCTCCCGGGACAGGAAACACCATATATTTT. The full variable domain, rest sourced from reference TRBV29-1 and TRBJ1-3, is SAVISQKPSRDICQRGTSLTIQCQVDSQVTMMFWYRQQPGQSLTLIATANQGSEATYESGFVIDKFPISRPNLTFSTLTVSNMSPEDSSIYLCSVEGAPGTGNTIYFGEGSWLTVV.

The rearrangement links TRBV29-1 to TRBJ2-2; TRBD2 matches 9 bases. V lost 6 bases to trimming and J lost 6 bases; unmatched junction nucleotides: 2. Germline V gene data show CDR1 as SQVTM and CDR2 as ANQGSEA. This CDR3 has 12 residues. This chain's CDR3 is CSVLAGSGELFF. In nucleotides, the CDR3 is TGCAGCGTACTAGCGGGTTCCGGGGAGCTGTTTTTT.

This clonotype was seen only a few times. This chain's CDR3 is CASSQDGGGTEAFF. DNA of the CDR3: TGTGCCAGCAGCCAAGATGGGGGGGGCACTGAAGCTTTCTTT. V and J are TRBV14 and TRBJ1-1; tentative D call: TRBD1 (5 bases). The V end lost 0 bases, the J end lost 4 bases, and 9 bases lay between the germline ends. The CDR3 length is 14 residues. CDR1 SGHDN and CDR2 FVKESK come from the germline V gene.

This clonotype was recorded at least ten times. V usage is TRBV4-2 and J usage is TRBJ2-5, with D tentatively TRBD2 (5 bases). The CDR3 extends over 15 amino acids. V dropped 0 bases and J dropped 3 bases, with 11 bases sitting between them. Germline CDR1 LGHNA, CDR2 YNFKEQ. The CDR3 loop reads CASSQDLTIEETQYF. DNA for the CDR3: TGTGCCAGCAGCCAAGATCTGACTATTGAAGAGACCCAGTACTTC.

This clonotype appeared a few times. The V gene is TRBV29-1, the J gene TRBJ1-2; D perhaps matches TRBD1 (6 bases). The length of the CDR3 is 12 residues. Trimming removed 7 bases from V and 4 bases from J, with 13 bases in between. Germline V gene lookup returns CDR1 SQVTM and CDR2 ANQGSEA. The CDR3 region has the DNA TGCAGCGGAGGGGGGGTCATCTATGGCTACACCTTC. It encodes CSGGGVIYGYTF. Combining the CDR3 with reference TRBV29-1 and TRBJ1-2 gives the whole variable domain SAVISQKPSRDICQRGTSLTIQCQVDSQVTMMFWYRQQPGQSLTLIATANQGSEATYESGFVIDKFPISRPNLTFSTLTVSNMSPEDSSIYLCSGGGVIYGYTFGSGTRLTVV.

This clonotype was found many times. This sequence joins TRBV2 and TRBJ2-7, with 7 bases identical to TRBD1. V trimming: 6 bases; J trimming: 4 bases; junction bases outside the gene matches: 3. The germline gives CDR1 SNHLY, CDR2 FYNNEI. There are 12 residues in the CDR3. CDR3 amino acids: CASRGTEYEQYF. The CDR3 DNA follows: TGTGCCAGCAGAGGGACAGAATACGAGCAGTACTTC. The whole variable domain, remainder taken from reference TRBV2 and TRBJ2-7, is EPEVTQTPSHQVTQMGQEVILRCVPISNHLYFYWYRQILGQKVEFLVSFYNNEISEKSEIFDDQFSVERPDGSNFTLKIRSTKLEDSAMYFCASRGTEYEQYFGPGTRLTVT.

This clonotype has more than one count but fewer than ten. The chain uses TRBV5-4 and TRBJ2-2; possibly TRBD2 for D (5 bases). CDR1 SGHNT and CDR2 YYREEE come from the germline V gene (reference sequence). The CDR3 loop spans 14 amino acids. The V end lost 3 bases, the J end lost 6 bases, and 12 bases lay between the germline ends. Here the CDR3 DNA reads TGTGCCAGCAGCTGGAGGCCCATCGCCGGGGAGCTGTTTTTT. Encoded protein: CASSWRPIAGELFF.

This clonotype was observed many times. The CDR3 DNA reads as TGTGCCAGCAGCTTAGTGCCAGCGGGGGAATTCGGGCAGTACTTC. This encodes CASSLVPAGEFGQYF. The chain has TRBV7-2 and TRBJ2-7; 8 nucleotides align to TRBD2. The ends lost 1 base at V and 9 bases at J; junction bases unmatched: 11. The length of the CDR3 is 15 residues. Germline CDR1 is SGHTA and CDR2 is FQGNSA.

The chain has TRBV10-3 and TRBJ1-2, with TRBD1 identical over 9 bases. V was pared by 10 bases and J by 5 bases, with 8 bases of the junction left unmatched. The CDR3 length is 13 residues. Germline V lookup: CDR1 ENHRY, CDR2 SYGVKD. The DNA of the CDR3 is TGTGCCAGCGGGAAACAGGGGGCTTATGGCTACACCTTC. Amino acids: CASGKQGAYGYTF.

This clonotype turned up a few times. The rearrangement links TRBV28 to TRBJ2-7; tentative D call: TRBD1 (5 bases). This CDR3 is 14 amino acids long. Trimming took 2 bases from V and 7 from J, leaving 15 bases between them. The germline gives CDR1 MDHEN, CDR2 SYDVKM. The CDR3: CASSLADIRREQYF. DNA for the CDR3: TGTGCCAGCAGTTTAGCGGACATAAGGCGGGAGCAGTACTTC.

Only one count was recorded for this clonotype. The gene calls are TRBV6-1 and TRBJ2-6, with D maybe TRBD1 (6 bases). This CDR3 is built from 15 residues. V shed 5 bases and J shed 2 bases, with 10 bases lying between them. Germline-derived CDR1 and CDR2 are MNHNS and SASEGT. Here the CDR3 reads CASSQGQPGANVLTF. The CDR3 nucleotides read TGTGCCAGCAGTCAAGGACAGCCTGGGGCCAACGTCCTGACTTTC.

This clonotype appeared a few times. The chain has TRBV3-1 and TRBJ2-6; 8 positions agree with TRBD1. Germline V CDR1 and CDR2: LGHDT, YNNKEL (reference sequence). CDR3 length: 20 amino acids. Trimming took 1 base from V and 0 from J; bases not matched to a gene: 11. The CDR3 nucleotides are TGTGCCAGCAGCCAAGTAATTGGACAGGGAACGAGCTCTGGGGCCAACGTCCTGACTTTC. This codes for CASSQVIGQGTSSGANVLTF.

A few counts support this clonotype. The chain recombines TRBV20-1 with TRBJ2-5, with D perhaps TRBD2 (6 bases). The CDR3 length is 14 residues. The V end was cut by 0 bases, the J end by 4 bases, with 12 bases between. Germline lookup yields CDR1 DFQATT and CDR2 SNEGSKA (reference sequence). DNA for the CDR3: TGCAGTGCTAGAGACCCGCTAGCGAGAGAGACCCAGTACTTC. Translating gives CSARDPLARETQYF.

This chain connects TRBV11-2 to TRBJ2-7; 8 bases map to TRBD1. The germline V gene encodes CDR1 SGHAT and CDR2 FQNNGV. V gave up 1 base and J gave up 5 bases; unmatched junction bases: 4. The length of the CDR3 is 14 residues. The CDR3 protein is CASSLGGQVHEQYF. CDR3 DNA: TGTGCCAGCAGCTTAGGGGGACAGGTCCACGAGCAGTACTTC.

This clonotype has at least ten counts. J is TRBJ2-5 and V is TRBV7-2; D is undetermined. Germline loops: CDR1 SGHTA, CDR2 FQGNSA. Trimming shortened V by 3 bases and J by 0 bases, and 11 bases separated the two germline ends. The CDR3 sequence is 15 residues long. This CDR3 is CASSLIPTNQETQYF. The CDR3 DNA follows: TGTGCCAGCAGCTTGATCCCTACAAACCAAGAGACCCAGTACTTC.

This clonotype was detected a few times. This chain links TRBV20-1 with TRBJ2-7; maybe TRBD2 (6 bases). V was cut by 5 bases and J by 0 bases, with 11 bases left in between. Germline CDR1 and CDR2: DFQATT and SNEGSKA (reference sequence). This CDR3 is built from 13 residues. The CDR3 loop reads CSALGTHSYEQYF. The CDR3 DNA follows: TGCAGTGCTCTCGGGACTCACTCCTACGAGCAGTACTTC.

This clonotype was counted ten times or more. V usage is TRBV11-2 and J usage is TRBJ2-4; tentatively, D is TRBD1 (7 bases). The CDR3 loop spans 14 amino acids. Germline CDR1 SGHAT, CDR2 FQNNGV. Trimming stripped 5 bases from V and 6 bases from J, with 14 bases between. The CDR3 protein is CASSLDRRGNIQYF. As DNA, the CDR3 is TGTGCCAGCAGCCTGGACAGGAGGGGAAACATTCAGTACTTC.

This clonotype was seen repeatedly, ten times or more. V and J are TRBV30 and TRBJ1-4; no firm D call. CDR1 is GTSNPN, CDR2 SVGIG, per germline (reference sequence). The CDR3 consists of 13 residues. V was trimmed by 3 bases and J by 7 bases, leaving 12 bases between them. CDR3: CAWRSLTGEKLFF. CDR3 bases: TGTGCCTGGAGGAGCTTGACTGGTGAAAAACTGTTTTTT.

CDR3 residues: CASREGRGTDTQYF. The CDR3 DNA reads TGTGCCAGCAGAGAGGGGAGGGGCACAGATACGCAGTATTTT. This chain connects TRBV6-1 to TRBJ2-3, with 7 positions matching TRBD2. The trim removed 6 bases at V and 1 base at J, leaving 4 bases unmatched. The germline CDR1 and CDR2 sequences are MNHNS and SASEGT. CDR3 length equals 14 residues.

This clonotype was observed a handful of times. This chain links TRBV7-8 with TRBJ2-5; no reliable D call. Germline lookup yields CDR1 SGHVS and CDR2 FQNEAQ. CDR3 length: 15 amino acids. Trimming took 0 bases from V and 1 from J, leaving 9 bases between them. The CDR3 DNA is TGTGCCAGCAGCTTAGCGAAAGGGATCCAAGAGACCCAGTACTTC. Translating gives CASSLAKGIQETQYF.

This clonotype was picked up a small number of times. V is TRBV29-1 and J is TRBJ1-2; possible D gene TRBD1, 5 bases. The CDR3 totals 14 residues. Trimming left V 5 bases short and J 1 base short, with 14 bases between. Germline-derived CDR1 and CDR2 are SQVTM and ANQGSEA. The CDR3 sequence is CSVSGDHYNYGYTF. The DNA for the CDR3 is TGCAGCGTTAGCGGGGACCACTATAACTATGGCTACACCTTC. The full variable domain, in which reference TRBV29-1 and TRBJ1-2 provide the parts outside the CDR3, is SAVISQKPSRDICQRGTSLTIQCQVDSQVTMMFWYRQQPGQSLTLIATANQGSEATYESGFVIDKFPISRPNLTFSTLTVSNMSPEDSSIYLCSVSGDHYNYGYTFGSGTRLTVV.

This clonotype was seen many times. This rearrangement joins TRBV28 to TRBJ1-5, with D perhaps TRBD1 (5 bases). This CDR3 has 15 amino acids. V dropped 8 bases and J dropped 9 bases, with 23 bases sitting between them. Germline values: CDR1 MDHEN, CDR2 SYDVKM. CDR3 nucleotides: TGTGCCAGCGGGCCCGATGGGGGGAGAATCGTGCCCCAGCATTTT. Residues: CASGPDGGRIVPQHF.

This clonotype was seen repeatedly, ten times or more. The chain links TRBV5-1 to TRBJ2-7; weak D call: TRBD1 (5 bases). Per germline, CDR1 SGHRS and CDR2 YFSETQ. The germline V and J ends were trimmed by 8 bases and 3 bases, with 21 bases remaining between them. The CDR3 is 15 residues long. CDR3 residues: CARELVRAPYYEQYF. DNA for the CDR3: TGCGCCAGGGAACTTGTCAGGGCACCTTACTACGAGCAGTACTTC.

CDR3 sequence reads: CATGWGTEAFF. The CDR3 nucleotides read TGCGCCACCGGATGGGGCACTGAAGCTTTCTTT. The chain links TRBV10-2 to TRBJ1-1; D gene uncertain. The germline CDR1 and CDR2 sequences are WSHSY and SAAADI. This CDR3 region has 11 residues. V was clipped by 10 bases and J by 4 bases, with 10 bases between them.